A selection of T cell receptor beta chains follows, all from one sample in a study of cytomegalovirus exposure and HLA in healthy donors. The assay was immunoSEQ multiplex PCR, and TCRdb's table has in-frame clones only and misses some. Of about 190,000 clones detected, 77% appear once; the ten largest clones hold approximately 2.1%. The sequenced sample consisted of PBMCs. These receptors were taken from a woman aged 25-40 years in good health and CMV-seropositive. Each CDR3 is given with its conserved first and last residue. A D gene is named only where the DNA matches it firmly. Expanded clones are given a class, and other clones once, few, many or no size at all.

>NA|TRBV7-9|TRBJ2-1|NA
CASSLGYLSYNEQFF
TGTGCCAGCAGCCTCGGGTACCTCTCCTACAATGAGCAGTTCTTC
>NA|TRBV27|TRBJ2-3|NA
CASSLSLGGADTQYF
TGTGCCAGCAGTTTATCGTTAGGCGGTGCAGATACGCAGTATTTT
>NA|TRBV28|TRBJ2-7|TRBD1
CASSSGTGGYEQYF
TGTGCCAGCAGTAGCGGGACAGGGGGCTACGAGCAGTACTTC
>NA|TRBV9|TRBJ2-1|NA
CASSVGTGLNEQFF
TGTGCCAGCAGCGTAGGGACTGGACTCAATGAGCAGTTCTTC
>NA|TRBV7-8|TRBJ1-5|NA
CASSVDGREGAQHF
TGTGCCAGCAGCGTTGACGGGAGGGAAGGAGCCCAGCATTTT
>NA|TRBV6-6|TRBJ1-6|NA
CASSYSGGPPLHF
TGTGCCAGCAGTTACTCGGGGGGTCCACCCCTCCACTTT
>NA|TRBV6-6|TRBJ2-3|NA
CASRPPGSSTDTQYF
TGTGCCAGCAGACCACCGGGGTCTAGCACAGATACGCAGTATTTT
>NA|TRBV20-1|TRBJ1-1|NA
CSASREVEAFF
TGCAGTGCTAGCAGAGAGGTGGAAGCTTTCTTT
>NA|TRBV7-8|TRBJ1-1|TRBD1
CASSSQGVTETEAFF
TGTGCCAGCAGCTCCCAGGGGGTGACGGAGACTGAAGCTTTCTTT
>NA|TRBV6-5|TRBJ2-7|TRBD1
CASSTGTGGPYEQYF
TGTGCCAGCAGTACCGGGACAGGGGGCCCCTACGAGCAGTACTTC
>few|TRBV7-9|TRBJ1-1|TRBD1
CSSSLGGMEAFF
TGTTCCAGCAGCTTAGGGGGCATGGAAGCTTTCTTT